This T cell receptor beta chain was recovered during a study of response to subunit inactivated influenza vaccine. The CDR3 has 14 amino acids. In germline, CDR1 is MNHNS, CDR2 SASEGT. V gave up 6 bases and J gave up 2 bases; unmatched junction bases: 3. This clonotype was recorded many times. TCRdb re-called the RT-PCR reads with MiXCR, one entry per CDR3 protein. The repertoire has roughly 550,000 distinct CDR3 sequences, under 25% of them found once; the top ten carry under 3.5%. These data also featured in a second study, about T cells expressing NK-cell markers. In that study: TCR beta cDNA was made by 5'RACE template switching with UMIs. Each TCR beta repertoire originated in sorted T cells that were CD3+CD56+NKG2C+, CD3+CD56+NKG2C- or CD3+CD56-NKG2C+.

The source was CD4+ T cells sorted from PBMCs, collected roughly 13 days after vaccination. This TCR was sampled from a man aged 45-65 years who received an inactivated influenza vaccine. The rearrangement links TRBV6-1 to TRBJ1-4; TRBD1 matches at 7 bases. The CDR3 DNA is TGTGCCAGCAGGCCGACAGGGACTAATGAAAAACTGTTTTTT. Translated, it gives CASRPTGTNEKLFF.